This TCR beta chain is from a study of response to subunit inactivated influenza vaccine. Study results and limitations: The authors put forward the suggestion that each seasonal influenza vaccination may bring in only a limited number of new T cells.

MiXCR was run by TCRdb on the RT-PCR reads, yielding one entry per CDR3 protein. The sample includes about 150,000 distinct CDR3 sequences, 9.5% to 12% of them seen just once. Germline V gives CDR1 DFQATT, CDR2 SNEGSKA (reference sequence). The V and J ends lost 3 bases and 5 bases, in that order; junction bases with no gene match: 12. This CDR3 is 15 amino acids long. Notes on this clonotype: Its antigen is currently unknown.

This clonotype was sampled from a man aged 50 to 69 who received an inactivated influenza vaccine. The sample in question was CD8+ T cells sorted from PBMCs, obtained roughly 24 months after vaccination. This chain links TRBV20-1 with TRBJ2-7; TRBD2 matches at 8 bases. CDR3 sequence (DNA): TGCAGTGCTAGCCGTCGGGAGGGTAACTTAGACGAGCAGTACTTC. Its translation: CSASRREGNLDEQYF.